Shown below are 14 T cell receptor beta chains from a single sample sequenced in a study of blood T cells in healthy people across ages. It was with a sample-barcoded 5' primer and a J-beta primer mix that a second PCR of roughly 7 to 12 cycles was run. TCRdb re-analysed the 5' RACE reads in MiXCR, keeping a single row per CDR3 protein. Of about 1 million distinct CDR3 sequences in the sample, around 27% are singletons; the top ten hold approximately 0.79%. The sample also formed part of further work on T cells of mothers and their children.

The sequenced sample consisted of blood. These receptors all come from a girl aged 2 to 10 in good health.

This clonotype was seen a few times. The CDR3 reads CASRNHGGEQFF. The CDR3 DNA reads TGTGCCAGCAGAAACCATGGAGGTGAGCAGTTCTTC. The chain has TRBV6-2 or TRBV6-3 and TRBJ2-5, with D maybe TRBD2 (5 bases). The end of the DNA fits TRBJ2-1 better, so the J call may be wrong. Germline V gives CDR1 MNHEY, CDR2 SVGEGT. The CDR3 loop spans 12 amino acids.

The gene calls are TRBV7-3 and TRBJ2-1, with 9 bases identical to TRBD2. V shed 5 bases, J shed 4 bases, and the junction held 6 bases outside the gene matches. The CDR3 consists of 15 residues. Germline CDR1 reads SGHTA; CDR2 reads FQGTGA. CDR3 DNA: TGTGCCAGCAGCGAGGTAGCGGGAGATTACAATGAGCAGTTCTTC. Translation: CASSEVAGDYNEQFF.

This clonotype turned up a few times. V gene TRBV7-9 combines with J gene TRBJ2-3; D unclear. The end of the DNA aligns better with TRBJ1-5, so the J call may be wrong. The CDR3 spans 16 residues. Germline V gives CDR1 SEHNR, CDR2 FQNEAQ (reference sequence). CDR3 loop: CASSLFQADGTDTQHF. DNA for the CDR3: TGTGCCAGCAGCTTGTTTCAAGCGGACGGCACAGATACGCAGCATTTT.

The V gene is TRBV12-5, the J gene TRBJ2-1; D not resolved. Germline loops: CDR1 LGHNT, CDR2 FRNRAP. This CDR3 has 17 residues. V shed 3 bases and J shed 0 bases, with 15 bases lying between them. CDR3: CASGLVLGGSSYNEQFF. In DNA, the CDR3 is TGTGCTAGTGGTTTAGTTTTAGGTGGCAGCTCCTACAATGAGCAGTTCTTC.

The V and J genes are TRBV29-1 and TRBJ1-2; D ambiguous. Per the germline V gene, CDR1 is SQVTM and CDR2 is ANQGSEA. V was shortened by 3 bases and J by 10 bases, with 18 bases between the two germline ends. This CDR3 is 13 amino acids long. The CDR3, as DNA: TGCAGCGTTGACGCCGGTTTAGGGCAGCCCTACACCTTC. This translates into CSVDAGLGQPYTF.

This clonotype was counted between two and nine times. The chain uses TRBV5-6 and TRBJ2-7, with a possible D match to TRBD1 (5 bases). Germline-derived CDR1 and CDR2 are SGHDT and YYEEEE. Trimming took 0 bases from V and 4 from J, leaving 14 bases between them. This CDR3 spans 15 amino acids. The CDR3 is CASSLGRLTEYEQYF. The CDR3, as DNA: TGTGCCAGCAGCTTGGGCCGATTGACAGAGTACGAGCAGTACTTC.

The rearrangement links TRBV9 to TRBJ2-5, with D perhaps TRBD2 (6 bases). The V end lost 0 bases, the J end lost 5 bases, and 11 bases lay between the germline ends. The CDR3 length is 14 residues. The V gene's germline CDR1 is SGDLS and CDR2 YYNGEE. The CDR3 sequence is CASSVVGGLETQYF. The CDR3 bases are TGTGCCAGCAGCGTAGTTGGGGGGTTGGAGACCCAGTACTTC.

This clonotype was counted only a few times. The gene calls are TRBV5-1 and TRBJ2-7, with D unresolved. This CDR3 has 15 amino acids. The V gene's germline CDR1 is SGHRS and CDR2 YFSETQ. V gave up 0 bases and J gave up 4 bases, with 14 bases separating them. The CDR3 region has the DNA TGCGCCAGCAGCTTGGAAGCGCTGTCGGAATACGAGCAGTACTTC. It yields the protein CASSLEALSEYEQYF.

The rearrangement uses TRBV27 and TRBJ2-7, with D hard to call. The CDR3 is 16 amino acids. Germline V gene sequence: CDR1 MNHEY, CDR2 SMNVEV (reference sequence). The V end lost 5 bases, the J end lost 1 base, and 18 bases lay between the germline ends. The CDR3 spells CASSADRAPSSYEQYF. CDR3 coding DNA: TGTGCCAGCAGTGCGGACCGGGCCCCAAGTTCCTACGAGCAGTACTTC.

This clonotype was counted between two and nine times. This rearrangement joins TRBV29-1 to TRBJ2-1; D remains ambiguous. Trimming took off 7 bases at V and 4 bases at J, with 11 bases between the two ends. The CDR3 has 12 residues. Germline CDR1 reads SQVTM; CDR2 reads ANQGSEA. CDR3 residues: CSGTPLYNEQFF. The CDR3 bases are TGCAGCGGAACACCTTTATACAATGAGCAGTTCTTC.

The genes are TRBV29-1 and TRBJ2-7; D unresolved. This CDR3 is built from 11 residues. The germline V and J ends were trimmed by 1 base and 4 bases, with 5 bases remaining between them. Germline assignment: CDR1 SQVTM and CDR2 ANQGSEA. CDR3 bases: TGCAGCGTTGAAGTACGGTACGAGCAGTACTTC. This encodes CSVEVRYEQYF.

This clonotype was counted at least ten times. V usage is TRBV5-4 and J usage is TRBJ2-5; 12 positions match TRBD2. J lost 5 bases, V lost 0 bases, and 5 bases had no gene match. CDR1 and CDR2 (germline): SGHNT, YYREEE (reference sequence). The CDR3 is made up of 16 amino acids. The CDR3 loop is CASSLEGLAGRETQYF. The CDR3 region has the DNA TGTGCCAGCAGCTTGGAAGGACTAGCGGGGAGGGAGACCCAGTACTTC.

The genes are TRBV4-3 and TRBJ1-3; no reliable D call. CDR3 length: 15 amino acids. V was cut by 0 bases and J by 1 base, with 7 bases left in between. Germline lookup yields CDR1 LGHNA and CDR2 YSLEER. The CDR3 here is CASSQEWYSGNTIYF. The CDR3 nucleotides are TGCGCCAGCAGCCAAGAATGGTATTCTGGAAACACCATATATTTT.

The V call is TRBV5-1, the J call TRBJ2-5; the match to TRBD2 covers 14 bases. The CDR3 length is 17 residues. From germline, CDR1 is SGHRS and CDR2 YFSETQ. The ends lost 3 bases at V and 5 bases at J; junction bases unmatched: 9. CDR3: CASSSGTSGSRGETQYF. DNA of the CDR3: TGCGCCAGCAGCTCCGGGACTAGCGGGAGTAGAGGCGAGACCCAGTACTTC.